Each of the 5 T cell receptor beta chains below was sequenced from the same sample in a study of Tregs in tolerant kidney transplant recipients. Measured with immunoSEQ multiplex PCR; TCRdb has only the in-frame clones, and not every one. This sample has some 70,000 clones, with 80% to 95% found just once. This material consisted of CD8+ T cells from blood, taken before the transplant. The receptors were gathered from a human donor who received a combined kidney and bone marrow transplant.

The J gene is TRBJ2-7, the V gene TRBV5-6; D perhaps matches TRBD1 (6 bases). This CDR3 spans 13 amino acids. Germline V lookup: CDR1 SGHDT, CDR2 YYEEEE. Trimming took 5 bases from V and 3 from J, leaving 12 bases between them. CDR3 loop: CASRTGHSYEQYF. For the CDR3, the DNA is TGTGCCAGCAGAACGGGACATAGCTACGAGCAGTACTTC. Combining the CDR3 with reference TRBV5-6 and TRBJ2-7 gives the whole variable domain DAGVTQSPTHLIKTRGQQVTLRCSPKSGHDTVSWYQQALGQGPQFIFQYYEEEERQRGNFPDRFSGHQFPNYSSELNVNALLLGDSALYLCASRTGHSYEQYFGPGTRLTVT.

CDR3 nucleotide sequence: TGTGCCTGGAGGTGGGGGGGTTTCACAGATACGCAGTATTTT. It codes for CAWRWGGFTDTQYF. The chain carries TRBV30 and TRBJ2-3, with 7 bases fitting TRBD2. CDR1 and CDR2 (germline): GTSNPN, SVGIG (reference sequence). V trimming: 3 bases; J trimming: 2 bases; junction bases outside the gene matches: 5. The CDR3 spans 14 residues.

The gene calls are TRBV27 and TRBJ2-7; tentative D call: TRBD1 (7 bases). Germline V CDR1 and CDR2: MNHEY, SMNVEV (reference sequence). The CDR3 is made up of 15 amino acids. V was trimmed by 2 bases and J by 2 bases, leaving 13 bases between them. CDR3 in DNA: TGTGCCAGCAGTTTACGCGGGACAGACCCCTACGAGCAGTACTTC. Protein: CASSLRGTDPYEQYF.

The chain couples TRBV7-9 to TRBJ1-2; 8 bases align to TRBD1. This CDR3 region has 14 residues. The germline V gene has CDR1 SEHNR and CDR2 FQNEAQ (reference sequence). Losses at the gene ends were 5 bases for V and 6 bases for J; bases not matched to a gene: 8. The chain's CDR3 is CASSRQRTGNGYTF. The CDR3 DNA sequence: TGTGCCAGCAGCCGGCAAAGGACAGGGAATGGCTACACCTTC.

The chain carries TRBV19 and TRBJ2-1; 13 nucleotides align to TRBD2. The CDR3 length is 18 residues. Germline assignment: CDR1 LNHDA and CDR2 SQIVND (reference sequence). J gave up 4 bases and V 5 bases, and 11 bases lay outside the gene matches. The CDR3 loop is CASSLEGLAGRPYNEQFF. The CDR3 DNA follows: TGTGCCAGTAGTCTTGAGGGACTAGCGGGGAGACCATACAATGAGCAGTTCTTC.